The source of this T cell receptor (beta chain) is a study of OX40 agonist ivuxolimab in advanced cancers. Study-level background: Treatment of patients was with ivuxolimab, an agonistic anti-OX40 (CD134) antibody. Anti-PD-1, anti-PD-L1 or anti-CTLA-4 therapy given earlier was allowed, and approximately 43% had some.

Repertoires were generated with immunoSEQ multiplex PCR, while TCRdb's copy carries only in-frame clones and drops some. The data show tens of thousands of clones, 80% to 95% seen once. Trimming cost V 4 bases and J 8 bases, with 17 bases left between them. Germline lookup yields CDR1 SGHAT and CDR2 FQNNGV. The CDR3 runs to 15 residues. Study results and caveats: With doses of 0.1-3.0 mg/kg, partial responders showed among the lowest clonal expansion.

Patients who had autoimmune disease history or got systemic immunosuppression were left out. The count of this clone is one. Its cognate antigen is unknown. The sequence came from an adult with an advanced solid tumor such as melanoma, head and neck, liver or kidney cancer. The V call is TRBV11-2, the J call TRBJ1-4, with a tentative D call TRBD1 (5 bases). The source was CD4+ or CD8+ T cells sorted from blood, collected in a trial of the OX40 agonist ivuxolimab. Here the CDR3 reads CASSSLGGVGEKLFF. The CDR3 DNA follows: TGTGCCAGCAGCTCCCTGGGGGGTGTTGGCGAAAAACTGTTTTTT.